These T cell receptor beta chains were read from a single sample in a study of a mutant IDH1 vaccine in newly diagnosed glioma. Here immunoSEQ multiplex PCR was the method, and the copy in TCRdb shows in-frame clones only, minus some. This table has about 56,000 clones, 70% to 85% appearing once. These receptors have no identified antigens. The specimen comprised PBMCs, sampled from a glioma patient whose treatment included an IDH1 peptide vaccine. These receptors all stem from a man between 50 and 59 years old with glioma. The CDR3 runs from the conserved cysteine through the conserved F or W. D genes are given only for firm matches. Clone size, where shown, is once, few, many, or a class for clones that have expanded.

v_gene: TRBV14
j_gene: TRBJ2-7
abundance: .
d_gene: TRBD1
CDR3nt: TGTGCCAGCAGCCAAGCGGCAGGGGGCGGGTACGAGCAGTACTTC
CDR3aa: CASSQAAGGGYEQYF

v_gene: TRBV6-5
j_gene: TRBJ2-7
abundance: once
d_gene: .
CDR3nt: TGTGCCAGCAGTTACTCGGGAAAGGGGGGCTCCTACGAGCAGTACTTC
CDR3aa: CASSYSGKGGSYEQYF

v_gene: TRBV7-8
j_gene: TRBJ2-2
abundance: .
d_gene: .
CDR3nt: TGTGCCAGCAGCTTCAGGCCGACGAACACCGGGGAGCTGTTTTTT
CDR3aa: CASSFRPTNTGELFF

v_gene: TRBV6-5
j_gene: TRBJ1-3
abundance: .
d_gene: .
CDR3nt: TGTGCCAGCAGGGGACAAGGCGGAAACACCATATATTTT
CDR3aa: CASRGQGGNTIYF

v_gene: TRBV6-1
j_gene: TRBJ2-3
abundance: .
d_gene: .
CDR3nt: TGTGCCAGCACAGGGGATTTAACAGATACGCAGTATTTT
CDR3aa: CASTGDLTDTQYF

v_gene: TRBV5-6
j_gene: TRBJ2-1
abundance: .
d_gene: TRBD2
CDR3nt: TGTGCCAGCAGCCTAGCGGGGAACAATGAGCAGTTCTTC
CDR3aa: CASSLAGNNEQFF

v_gene: TRBV6-6
j_gene: TRBJ1-4
abundance: once
d_gene: .
CDR3nt: TGTGCCAGCAGAAGCCGGGACTCCAATGAAAAACTGTTTTTT
CDR3aa: CASRSRDSNEKLFF

v_gene: TRBV11-3
j_gene: TRBJ2-5
abundance: once
d_gene: TRBD2
CDR3nt: TGTGCCAGCAGCATTAGCGGGTGGGAGACCCAGTACTTC
CDR3aa: CASSISGWETQYF

v_gene: TRBV9
j_gene: TRBJ2-7
abundance: .
d_gene: TRBD2
CDR3nt: TGTGCCAGCAGCGGCCGGGAGGACGAGCAGTACTTC
CDR3aa: CASSGREDEQYF

v_gene: TRBV19
j_gene: TRBJ1-4
abundance: .
d_gene: .
CDR3nt: TGTGCCAGTAGGGGTCGAGGCCAATCGGCTGAAAAACTGTTTTTT
CDR3aa: CASRGRGQSAEKLFF

v_gene: TRBV20-1
j_gene: TRBJ1-2
abundance: .
d_gene: .
CDR3nt: TGCAGTGCTAGTCCGAACTATGGCTACACCTTC
CDR3aa: CSASPNYGYTF

v_gene: TRBV7-2
j_gene: TRBJ1-4
abundance: .
d_gene: .
CDR3nt: TGTGCCAGCAGCTTAAAGGCGACTAATGAAAAACTGTTTTTT
CDR3aa: CASSLKATNEKLFF

v_gene: TRBV10-3
j_gene: TRBJ1-5
abundance: .
d_gene: .
CDR3nt: TGTGCCATCAGCACTACAGGGTTGGGCAATCAGCCCCAGCATTTT
CDR3aa: CAISTTGLGNQPQHF

v_gene: TRBV2
j_gene: TRBJ2-3
abundance: .
d_gene: .
CDR3nt: TGTGCCAGCAGGAGGAAAACGAGAAGGGACTGGGATACGCAGTATTTT
CDR3aa: CASRRKTRRDWDTQYF

v_gene: TRBV5-1
j_gene: TRBJ1-5
abundance: .
d_gene: .
CDR3nt: TGCGCCAGCAGCTTGGAGACAGTCGAGGGAATATCCAATCAGCCCCAGCATTTT
CDR3aa: CASSLETVEGISNQPQHF

v_gene: TRBV10-3
j_gene: TRBJ2-7
abundance: .
d_gene: .
CDR3nt: TGTGCCATCAGTGAGTCGAGGGGTGGTGGCTACTACGAGCAGTACTTC
CDR3aa: CAISESRGGGYYEQYF

v_gene: TRBV5-6
j_gene: TRBJ2-1
abundance: once
d_gene: TRBD2
CDR3nt: TGTGCCAGCAGCCCTGATTTCGGGGGGGGGCCGAATGAGCAGTTCTTC
CDR3aa: CASSPDFGGGPNEQFF

v_gene: TRBV7-8
j_gene: TRBJ1-1
abundance: .
d_gene: .
CDR3nt: TGTGCCAGCAGCCACCAACAGGGCCCGAACACTGAAGCTTTCTTT
CDR3aa: CASSHQQGPNTEAFF

v_gene: TRBV9
j_gene: TRBJ2-1
abundance: .
d_gene: .
CDR3nt: TGTGCCAGCAGCGTAGGCGGATCCTATTCCGACAATGAGCAGTTCTTC
CDR3aa: CASSVGGSYSDNEQFF